The 5 T cell receptor beta chains below come from one sample, sequenced in a study of T cells after yellow fever vaccination. MiXCR was run by TCRdb on the 5' RACE reads, yielding one entry per CDR3 protein. The sample lists fewer than 400,000 distinct CDR3 sequences; roughly a tenth were seen once. The specimen comprised CD4+ T cells sorted from PBMCs, sampled 45 days after the yellow fever booster vaccination. The receptor source for this set is a young man who received the YFV17D yellow fever vaccine.

V usage is TRBV9 and J usage is TRBJ2-2; D gene uncertain. The CDR3 sequence is 17 residues long. Germline V gene lookup returns CDR1 SGDLS and CDR2 YYNGEE. Trimming left V 4 bases short and J 4 bases short, with 20 bases between. In nucleotides, the CDR3 is TGTGCCAGCAGCCCGCGACTTGTGGGCCTGAGCACCGGGGAGCTGTTTTTT. Its translation: CASSPRLVGLSTGELFF.

This clonotype was counted a few times. This sequence joins TRBV5-1 and TRBJ1-5; D is ambiguous. Germline lookup yields CDR1 SGHRS and CDR2 YFSETQ. Trimming stripped 3 bases from V and 5 bases from J, with 9 bases between. CDR3 length equals 13 residues. This CDR3 is CASSYFGDQPQHF. CDR3 bases: TGCGCCAGCAGCTACTTTGGGGATCAGCCCCAGCATTTT.

The genes are TRBV3-1 and TRBJ2-5; 7 nucleotides agree with TRBD2. The V gene's germline CDR1 is LGHDT and CDR2 YNNKEL (reference sequence). The junction had 6 bases not matched to a gene; V was cut back by 6 bases and J by 5 bases. The length of the CDR3 is 13 residues. The CDR3 DNA reads as TGTGCCAGCAGATTGGGGGGAGGGGAGACCCAGTACTTC. This sequence encodes CASRLGGGETQYF.

This clonotype was found many times. The chain carries TRBV3-1 and TRBJ2-4; 10 nucleotides agree with TRBD1. The length of the CDR3 is 15 residues. Germline trimming cut 4 bases from V and 9 bases from J; bases unmatched to any gene: 9. CDR1 is LGHDT and CDR2 is YNNKEL in the germline V gene (reference sequence). This chain's CDR3 is CASSPSGTGAVIQYF. CDR3 DNA: TGTGCCAGCAGCCCTTCCGGGACAGGGGCCGTCATTCAGTACTTC.

This clonotype was counted between two and nine times. The gene calls are TRBV2 and TRBJ1-2; D call uncertain. The CDR3 is made up of 12 amino acids. The V and J ends lost 5 bases and 6 bases respectively, with 10 bases between them. Germline CDR1 SNHLY, CDR2 FYNNEI. CDR3: CASSREQNGYTF. The CDR3 region has the DNA TGTGCCAGCAGTCGTGAACAGAATGGCTACACCTTC.